These 25 T cell receptor beta chains share one sample of origin, sequenced in a study of T cell responses to AZD1222 COVID-19 vaccine (dated by TCRdb to 2020 to 2022). The sample's time point label is to be understood as: baseline before first vaccination. Preparation of the library involved the immunoSEQ multiplex PCR assay. Drawn from immuneACCESS, this table holds only the in-frame rearrangements with V and J called that TCRdb kept. Clones are partly lost; checked studies trace under half to an unresolved V gene and leave the rest unexplained. In this sample the table shows around 140,000 clones, roughly 90% of which occur a single time. The ten largest clones take up around 1.7% of the sample. Source: peripheral blood, taken on day 0 of AZD1222 vaccination. All receptors derive from an adult in good health.

The chain uses TRBV5-1 and TRBJ2-5, with D perhaps assigned TRBD1 or TRBD2 (6 bases each). The CDR3 consists of 14 residues. Germline CDR1 is SGHRS and CDR2 is YFSETQ. Trimming removed 4 bases at V and 5 bases at J, with 15 bases between. The CDR3 DNA follows: TGCGCCAGCAGCCGGGGGCAGGGAGACGAGACCCAGTACTTC. This codes for CASSRGQGDETQYF.

J is TRBJ2-7 and V is TRBV5-1; 10 nucleotides match TRBD2. This CDR3 is 17 amino acids long. The V gene's germline CDR1 is SGHRS and CDR2 YFSETQ. V dropped 0 bases and J dropped 5; count of bases not matched to a gene: 11. This CDR3 reads CASSLAAASGSFNEQYF. CDR3 sequence (DNA): TGCGCCAGCAGCTTGGCGGCGGCTAGCGGGAGTTTCAACGAGCAGTACTTC.

V and J are TRBV5-6 and TRBJ2-1; 8 nucleotides align to TRBD2. The CDR3 is made up of 17 amino acids. V dropped 1 base and J dropped 6; count of bases not matched to a gene: 12. From germline, CDR1 is SGHDT and CDR2 YYEEEE. CDR3 DNA sequence: TGTGCCAGCAGCTTGTGGGTAGCGGGGCCCCCGCTCAATGAGCAGTTCTTC. This sequence encodes CASSLWVAGPPLNEQFF.

The rearrangement uses TRBV4-2 and TRBJ1-3; 9 nucleotides agree with TRBD1. Germline V CDR1 and CDR2: LGHNA, YNFKEQ. The CDR3 extends over 14 amino acids. J gave up 6 bases and V 6 bases, and 6 bases lay outside the gene matches. CDR3 nucleotide sequence: TGTGCCAGCAGTGGGACAGGGAACGAAAACACCATATATTTT. Encoded protein: CASSGTGNENTIYF.

The chain is built from TRBV7-9 and TRBJ1-3; TRBD1 might be the D (6 bases). The CDR3 consists of 16 residues. The V end lost 2 bases, the J end lost 1 base, and 12 bases lay between the germline ends. Germline V gene data show CDR1 as SEHNR and CDR2 as FQNEAQ (reference sequence). The CDR3 region is CASSLMGGMSGNTIYF. CDR3 DNA sequence: TGTGCCAGCAGCTTAATGGGGGGCATGTCTGGAAACACCATATATTTT.

V and J are TRBV7-9 and TRBJ2-6; D may be TRBD1 (5 bases). The germline V and J ends were trimmed by 4 bases and 1 base, with 8 bases remaining between them. Germline CDR1 reads SEHNR; CDR2 reads FQNEAQ (reference sequence). This CDR3 region has 15 residues. In DNA, the CDR3 is TGTGCCAGCAGCTATACAGGTTCTGGGGCCAACGTCCTGACTTTC. It translates to CASSYTGSGANVLTF.

The chain uses TRBV3-1 (or the pseudogene TRBV3-2) and TRBJ2-3; D not certain. Per germline, CDR1 LGHDT and CDR2 YNNKEL (reference sequence). V shed 4 bases and J shed 7 bases, with 12 bases lying between them. The CDR3 is made up of 13 amino acids. The CDR3 nucleotides are TGTGCCAGCAGCCCAGCCACAACAAATACGCAGTATTTT. Translation gives CASSPATTNTQYF.

The chain couples TRBV28 to TRBJ1-1; maybe TRBD1 (5 bases). This CDR3 has 18 residues. The V end was cut by 5 bases, the J end by 1 base, with 23 bases between. Looked up from germline, CDR1 is MDHEN and CDR2 is SYDVKM. CDR3 nucleotide sequence: TGTGCCAGCAGTCCATATGGGGGGTGGTACATTAGGAACACTGAAGCTTTCTTT. Protein: CASSPYGGWYIRNTEAFF. The full variable domain, with the rest looked up from reference TRBV28 and TRBJ1-1, is DVKVTQSSRYLVKRTGEKVFLECVQDMDHENMFWYRQDPGLGLRLIYFSYDVKMKEKGDIPEGYSVSREKKERFSLILESASTNQTSMYLCASSPYGGWYIRNTEAFFGQGTRLTVV.

The chain uses TRBV9 and TRBJ2-7, with D tentatively TRBD2 (6 bases). The CDR3 runs 14 residues. V lost 4 bases to trimming and J lost 0 bases, with 11 bases between them. Germline assignment: CDR1 SGDLS and CDR2 YYNGEE. This CDR3 is CASSPGLNSYEQYF. The CDR3 coding sequence is TGTGCCAGCAGCCCGGGACTCAACTCCTACGAGCAGTACTTC.

This clone is a singleton in its sample. The chain is built from TRBV2 and TRBJ1-4, with D possibly TRBD1 on 5 matching bases. V lost 5 bases to trimming and J lost 6 bases, with 13 bases between them. The CDR3 loop spans 14 amino acids. Germline CDR1 is SNHLY and CDR2 is FYNNEI. DNA for the CDR3: TGTGCCAGCAGTAGGGACGGGCGGGATGAAAAACTGTTTTTT. Translated: CASSRDGRDEKLFF. Filled out from reference TRBV2 and TRBJ1-4, the complete variable domain reads EPEVTQTPSHQVTQMGQEVILRCVPISNHLYFYWYRQILGQKVEFLVSFYNNEISEKSEIFDDQFSVERPDGSNFTLKIRSTKLEDSAMYFCASSRDGRDEKLFFGSGTQLSVL.

The chain employs TRBV30 and TRBJ2-1; 8 nucleotides match TRBD2. The germline CDR1 and CDR2 sequences are GTSNPN and SVGIG (reference sequence). V trimming: 2 bases; J trimming: 6 bases; junction bases outside the gene matches: 6. The CDR3 has 14 residues. DNA for the CDR3: TGTGCCTGGAGTTTCAGCGGGAGACCCAATGAGCAGTTCTTC. Its translation: CAWSFSGRPNEQFF.

This chain connects TRBV18 to TRBJ2-7, with a weak D call TRBD2 (6 bases). The CDR3 has 13 residues. Deletions cut 4 bases from V and 2 bases from J, with 9 bases between. CDR1 is KGHSH and CDR2 is LQKENI in the germline V gene. This CDR3 reads CASSLGGTYEQYF. The CDR3 nucleotides read TGTGCCAGCTCACTAGGAGGGACCTACGAGCAGTACTTC.

This CDR3 is CASSPHGYTGLGTEAFF. DNA of the CDR3: TGTGCCAGCAGCCCCCACGGGTATACAGGGTTGGGCACTGAAGCTTTCTTT. The chain joins TRBV14 to TRBJ1-1, with a weak D call TRBD1 (6 bases). The CDR3 contains 17 residues. Trimming stripped 4 bases from V and 4 bases from J, with 22 bases between. Germline V gene lookup returns CDR1 SGHDN and CDR2 FVKESK.

The chain employs TRBV29-1 and TRBJ2-3; a possible D gene is TRBD1 (6 bases). CDR3 length equals 15 residues. Germline-derived CDR1 and CDR2 are SQVTM and ANQGSEA. The V end was cut by 4 bases, the J end by 2 bases, with 16 bases between. The CDR3 DNA follows: TGCAGCGTTGGAAACACAGGGTGGGACACAGATACGCAGTATTTT. Translation gives CSVGNTGWDTDTQYF.

This chain joins TRBV7-2 and TRBJ1-6; D remains ambiguous. Trimming shortened V by 7 bases and J by 8 bases, and 18 bases separated the two germline ends. The CDR3 has 15 residues. Germline V gives CDR1 SGHTA, CDR2 FQGNSA. CDR3 residues: CASNLRASPDSPLHF. The CDR3 bases are TGTGCCAGCAATCTTAGGGCTTCCCCCGATTCACCCCTCCACTTT.

The chain combines TRBV6-5 with TRBJ2-1, with D perhaps matching TRBD2 (6 bases). The CDR3 is made up of 13 amino acids. V dropped 8 bases and J dropped 9 bases, with 17 bases sitting between them. Germline-derived CDR1 and CDR2 are MNHEY and SVGAGI. The CDR3 sequence: CASQSGEGSEQFF. The CDR3 DNA reads TGTGCCAGCCAGTCGGGAGAAGGGAGTGAGCAGTTCTTC.

This clone appeared a single time. The genes are TRBV5-4 and TRBJ2-7, with D unclear. The CDR3 extends over 15 amino acids. Trimming took off 2 bases at V and 0 bases at J, with 12 bases between the two ends. Germline V gene lookup returns CDR1 SGHNT and CDR2 YYREEE (reference sequence). The CDR3 spells CASSLRGPSSYEQYF. The CDR3 DNA sequence: TGTGCCAGCAGCTTACGCGGCCCGAGCTCCTACGAGCAGTACTTC.

Only a few counts were recorded for this clone. The chain employs TRBV11-2 and TRBJ2-7, with a possible D match to TRBD1 (8 bases). Between the trimmed V and J ends, which lost 5 bases and 1 base, there was a span of 27 bases. This CDR3 is 19 amino acids long. CDR1 SGHAT and CDR2 FQNNGV come from the germline V gene. In DNA form, the CDR3 reads TGTGCCAGCAGCCGCCGTTTGACAGGGGACAGCGGGATATCCTACGAGCAGTACTTC. This gives the protein CASSRRLTGDSGISYEQYF.

V and J are TRBV25-1 and TRBJ2-2, with D uncertain. Trimming pared 3 bases from V and 4 bases from J, leaving 3 bases between. Germline CDR1 is MGHDK and CDR2 is SYGVNS. The CDR3 totals 12 residues. This chain's CDR3 is CASSESTGELFF. The CDR3 DNA is TGTGCCAGCAGTGAGTCCACCGGGGAGCTGTTTTTT.

This sequence joins TRBV2 and TRBJ2-1, with TRBD2 identical over 10 bases. J lost 7 bases, V lost 6 bases, and 6 bases had no gene match. The CDR3 is 14 amino acids. Germline V CDR1 and CDR2: SNHLY, FYNNEI. CDR3: CASSRLAGVNEQFF. For the CDR3, the DNA is TGTGCCAGCAGCCGCCTAGCGGGAGTGAATGAGCAGTTCTTC.

This rearrangement joins TRBV21-1 to TRBJ1-4. TRBV21-1 is flagged as a pseudogene. This CDR3 spans 19 amino acids. CDR3: CASSPGGRGGVITNEKLFF. In DNA form, the CDR3 reads TGTGCCAGCAGCCCCGGCGGACGGGGGGGGGTTATCACTAATGAAAAACTGTTTTTT.

The chain has TRBV7-8 and TRBJ2-1, with TRBD2 matching 8 bases. Germline CDR1 reads SGHVS; CDR2 reads FQNEAQ. Unmatched junction bases numbered 5, after V lost 4 bases and J lost 0 bases. The CDR3 spans 16 residues. This CDR3 is CASSSLAGASYNEQFF. Here the CDR3 DNA reads TGTGCCAGCAGCTCCCTAGCGGGCGCCTCCTACAATGAGCAGTTCTTC. The complete variable domain, with remaining parts taken from reference TRBV7-8 and TRBJ2-1, reads GAGVSQSPRYKVAKRGQDVALRCDPISGHVSLFWYQQALGQGPEFLTYFQNEAQLDKSGLPSDRFFAERPEGSVSTLKIQRTQQEDSAVYLCASSSLAGASYNEQFFGPGTRLTVL.

This chain connects TRBV28 to TRBJ2-7, with a possible D match to TRBD2 (6 bases). With 3 bases removed from V and 5 bases from J, the gap between germline ends came to 14 bases. This CDR3 spans 14 amino acids. Germline CDR1 and CDR2: MDHEN and SYDVKM. This CDR3 is CASSLGGTAHEQYF. In DNA form, the CDR3 reads TGTGCCAGCAGTTTGGGGGGAACTGCCCACGAGCAGTACTTC.

This clone was seen a few times. The chain joins TRBV20-1 to TRBJ2-1; 9 positions match TRBD1. Germline CDR1 is DFQATT and CDR2 is SNEGSKA (reference sequence). V lost 3 bases and J lost 2; bases outside the gene matches: 5. The CDR3 spans 15 residues. Here the CDR3 reads CSASTGTGTYNEQFF. The DNA of the CDR3 is TGCAGTGCTAGTACCGGGACAGGGACCTACAATGAGCAGTTCTTC.

This sequence joins TRBV5-4 and TRBJ2-3; unclear D gene. The CDR3 spans 17 residues. The ends were cut back, 4 bases at V and 0 bases at J, with 18 bases in the middle. CDR1 and CDR2 (germline): SGHNT, YYREEE (reference sequence). CDR3 protein: CASSTRKTSTSTDTQYF. CDR3 DNA: TGTGCCAGCAGCACGAGAAAGACTTCTACTAGCACAGATACGCAGTATTTT.